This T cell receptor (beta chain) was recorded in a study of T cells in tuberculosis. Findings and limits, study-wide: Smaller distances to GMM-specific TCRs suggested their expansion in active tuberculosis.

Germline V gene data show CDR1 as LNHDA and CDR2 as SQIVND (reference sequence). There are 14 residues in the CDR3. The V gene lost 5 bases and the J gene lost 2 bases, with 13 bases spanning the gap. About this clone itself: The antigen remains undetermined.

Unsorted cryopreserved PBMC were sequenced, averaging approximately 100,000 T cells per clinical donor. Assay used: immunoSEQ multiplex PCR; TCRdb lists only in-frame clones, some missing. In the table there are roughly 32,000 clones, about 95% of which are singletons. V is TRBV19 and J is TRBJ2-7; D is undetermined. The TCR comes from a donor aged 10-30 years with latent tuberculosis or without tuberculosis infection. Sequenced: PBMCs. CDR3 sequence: CASSAQVNPYEQYF. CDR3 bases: TGTGCCAGTAGTGCCCAGGTCAATCCCTACGAGCAGTACTTC. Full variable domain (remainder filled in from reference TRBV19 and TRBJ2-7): DGGITQSPKYLFRKEGQNVTLSCEQNLNHDAMYWYRQDPGQGLRLIYYSQIVNDFQKGDIAEGYSVSREKKESFPLTVTSAQKNPTAFYLCASSAQVNPYEQYFGPGTRLTVT.